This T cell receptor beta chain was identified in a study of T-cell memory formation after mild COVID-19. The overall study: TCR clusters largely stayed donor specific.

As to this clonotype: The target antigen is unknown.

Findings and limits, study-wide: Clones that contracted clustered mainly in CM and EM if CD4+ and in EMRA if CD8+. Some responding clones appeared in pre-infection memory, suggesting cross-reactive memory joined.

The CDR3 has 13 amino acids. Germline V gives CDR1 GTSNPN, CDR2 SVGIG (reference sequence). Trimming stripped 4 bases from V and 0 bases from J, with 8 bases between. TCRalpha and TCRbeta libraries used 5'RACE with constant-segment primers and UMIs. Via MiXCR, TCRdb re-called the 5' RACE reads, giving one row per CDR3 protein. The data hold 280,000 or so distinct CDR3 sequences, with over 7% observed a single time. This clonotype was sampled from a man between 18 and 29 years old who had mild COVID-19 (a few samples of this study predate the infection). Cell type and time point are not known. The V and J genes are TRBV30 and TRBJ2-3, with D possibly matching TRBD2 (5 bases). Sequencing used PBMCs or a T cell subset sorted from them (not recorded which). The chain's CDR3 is CAWTQRSTDTQYF. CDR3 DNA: TGTGCCTGGACCCAGCGGAGCACAGATACGCAGTATTTT.